The text below deals with one T cell receptor (beta chain). This entry comes from a study of cytomegalovirus exposure and HLA in healthy donors. Clones were read by immunoSEQ multiplex PCR, and TCRdb kept only the in-frame ones, dropping some. The data hold approximately 100,000 clones, with less than 90% observed a single time. Germline lookup yields CDR1 MRHNA and CDR2 SNTAGT. The CDR3 loop spans 16 amino acids. With V trimmed by 6 bases and J by 6 bases, 13 bases remained unmatched. The sequencing sample was made of PBMCs. This chain uses TRBV6-4 with TRBJ1-2; TRBD1 matches 10 bases. This clonotype originated in a woman aged 18-29 years in good health and CMV-seropositive. CDR3 protein: CASSVPGQGSVHGYTF. CDR3 DNA: TGTGCCAGCAGCGTCCCGGGACAGGGGTCGGTCCATGGCTACACCTTC.